The entry below describes one T cell receptor beta chain. The antigen is unknown. CDR1 and CDR2 (germline): SQVTM, ANQGSEA. The CDR3 covers 13 residues. Unmatched junction bases numbered 4, after V lost 6 bases and J lost 0 bases. The table came from immunoSEQ multiplex PCR; TCRdb's copy has only in-frame clones and leaves some out. This table holds 15,000 to 20,000 clones, approximately 87% found once. The sample originates from a study of graft-versus-host responses after intestinal transplantation. Study as a whole: Recipients obtained multivisceral, liver-intestinal, or isolated intestinal transplants. Tacrolimus plus steroids were given to all recipients for about three years, preceded by anti-thymocyte globulin induction.

Study results and limitations: When patients had graft-donor T cell macrochimerism, their allografts held high graft-versus-host to host-versus-graft clonal ratios. GvH clones occurred in recipient marrow; some first appeared in ileum or blood.

The chain couples TRBV29-1 to TRBJ2-7; 8 positions match TRBD2. This specimen consisted of bone marrow, obtained less than 130 days after intestinal transplantation. The TCR sequence derives from a human patient who received an intestinal transplant, so some T cells may come from the graft donor. This CDR3 reads CSVATSGSYEQYF. The CDR3 bases are TGCAGCGTCGCAACTAGCGGCTCCTACGAGCAGTACTTC.